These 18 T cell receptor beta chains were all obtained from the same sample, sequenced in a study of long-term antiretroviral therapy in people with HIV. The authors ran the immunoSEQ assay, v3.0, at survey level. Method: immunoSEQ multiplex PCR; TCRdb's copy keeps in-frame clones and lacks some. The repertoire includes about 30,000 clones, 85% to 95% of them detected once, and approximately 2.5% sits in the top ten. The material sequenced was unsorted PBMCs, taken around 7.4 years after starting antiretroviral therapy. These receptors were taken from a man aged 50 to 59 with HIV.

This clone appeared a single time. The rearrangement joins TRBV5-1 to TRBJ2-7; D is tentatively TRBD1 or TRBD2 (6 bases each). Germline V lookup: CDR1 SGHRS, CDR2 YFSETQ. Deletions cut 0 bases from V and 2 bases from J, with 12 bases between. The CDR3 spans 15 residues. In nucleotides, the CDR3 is TGCGCCAGCAGCTTGGGGGGGGCCGCTACCTACGAGCAGTACTTC. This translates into CASSLGGAATYEQYF.

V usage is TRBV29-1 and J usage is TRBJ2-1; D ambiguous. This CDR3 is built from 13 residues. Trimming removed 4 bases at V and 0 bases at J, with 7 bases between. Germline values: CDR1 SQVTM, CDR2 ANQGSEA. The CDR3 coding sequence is TGCAGCGTTGGGGCTAGCTCCTACAATGAGCAGTTCTTC. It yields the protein CSVGASSYNEQFF.

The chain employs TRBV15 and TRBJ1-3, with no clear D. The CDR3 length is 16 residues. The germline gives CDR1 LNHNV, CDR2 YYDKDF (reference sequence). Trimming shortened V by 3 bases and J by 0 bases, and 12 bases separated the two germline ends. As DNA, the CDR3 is TGTGCCACCAGCAGCCCAGGCACCTCCTCTGGAAACACCATATATTTT. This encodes CATSSPGTSSGNTIYF.

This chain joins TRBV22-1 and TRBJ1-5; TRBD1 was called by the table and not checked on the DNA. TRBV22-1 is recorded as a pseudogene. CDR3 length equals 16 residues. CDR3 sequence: CPGSACRDRGNQPQHF. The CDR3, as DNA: TGTCCTGGGAGCGCATGCCGGGACAGGGGTAATCAGCCCCAGCATTTT.

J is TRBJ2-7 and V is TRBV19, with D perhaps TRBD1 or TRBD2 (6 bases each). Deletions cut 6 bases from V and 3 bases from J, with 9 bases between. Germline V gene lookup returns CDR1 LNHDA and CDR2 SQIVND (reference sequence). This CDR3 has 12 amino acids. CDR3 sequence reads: CASSGGLYEQYF. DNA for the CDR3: TGTGCCAGTAGCGGGGGCCTCTACGAGCAGTACTTC.

CDR3 coding DNA: TGTGCCAGCAGTGCCCGCGATGGCTACACCTTC. This codes for CASSARDGYTF. This chain uses TRBV6-1 with TRBJ1-2; the D is unclear. V shed 4 bases and J shed 6 bases, with 6 bases lying between them. In germline, CDR1 is MNHNS, CDR2 SASEGT. The CDR3 covers 11 residues.

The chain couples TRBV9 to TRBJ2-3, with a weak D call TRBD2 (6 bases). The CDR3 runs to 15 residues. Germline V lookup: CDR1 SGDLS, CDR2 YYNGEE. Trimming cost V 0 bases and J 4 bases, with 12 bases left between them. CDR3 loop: CASSVVVTRPDTQYF. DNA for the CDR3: TGTGCCAGCAGCGTAGTAGTGACTAGACCAGATACGCAGTATTTT.

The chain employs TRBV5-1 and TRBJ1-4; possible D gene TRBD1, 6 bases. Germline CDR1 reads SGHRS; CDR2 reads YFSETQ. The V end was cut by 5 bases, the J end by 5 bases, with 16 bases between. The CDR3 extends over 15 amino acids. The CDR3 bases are TGCGCCAGCAGTTTCGACACAGGGAAGAATGAAAAACTGTTTTTT. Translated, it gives CASSFDTGKNEKLFF.

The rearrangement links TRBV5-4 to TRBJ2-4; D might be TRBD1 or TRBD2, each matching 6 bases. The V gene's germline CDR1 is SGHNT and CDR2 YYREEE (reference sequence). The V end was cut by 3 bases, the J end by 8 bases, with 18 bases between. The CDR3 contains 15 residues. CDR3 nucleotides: TGTGCCAGCAGCTCCGGGGCGCTGGAGGGGGACATTCAGTACTTC. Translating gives CASSSGALEGDIQYF.

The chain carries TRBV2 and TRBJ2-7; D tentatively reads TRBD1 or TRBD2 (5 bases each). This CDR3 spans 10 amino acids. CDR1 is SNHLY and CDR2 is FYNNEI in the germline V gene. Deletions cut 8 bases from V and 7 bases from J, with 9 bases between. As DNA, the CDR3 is TGTGCCAGCTCCTGGGGGGAGCAGTACTTC. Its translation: CASSWGEQYF.

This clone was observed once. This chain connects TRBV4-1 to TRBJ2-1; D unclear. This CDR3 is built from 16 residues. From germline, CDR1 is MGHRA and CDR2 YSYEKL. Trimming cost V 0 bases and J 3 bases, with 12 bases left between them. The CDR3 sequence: CASSQENSPRYNEQFF. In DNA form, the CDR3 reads TGCGCCAGCAGCCAAGAAAACAGTCCACGCTACAATGAGCAGTTCTTC.

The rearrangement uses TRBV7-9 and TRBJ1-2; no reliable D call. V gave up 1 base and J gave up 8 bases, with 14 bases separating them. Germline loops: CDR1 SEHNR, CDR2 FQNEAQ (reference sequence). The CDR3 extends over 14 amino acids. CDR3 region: CASSLVAPTFGYTF. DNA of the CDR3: TGTGCCAGCAGCTTAGTGGCCCCTACCTTCGGCTACACCTTC.

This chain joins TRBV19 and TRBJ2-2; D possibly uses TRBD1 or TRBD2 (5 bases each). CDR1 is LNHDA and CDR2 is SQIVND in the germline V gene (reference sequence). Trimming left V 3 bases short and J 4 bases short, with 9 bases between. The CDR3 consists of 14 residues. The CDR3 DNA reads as TGTGCCAGTAGTATCCCCGGGACCACCGGGGAGCTGTTTTTT. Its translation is CASSIPGTTGELFF.

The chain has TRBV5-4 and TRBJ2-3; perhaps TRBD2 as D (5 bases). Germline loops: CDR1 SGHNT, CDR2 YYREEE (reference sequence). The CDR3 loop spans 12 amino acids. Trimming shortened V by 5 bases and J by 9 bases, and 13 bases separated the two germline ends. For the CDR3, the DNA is TGTGCCAGCAGGACCGGCGGAGGAACGCAGTATTTT. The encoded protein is CASRTGGGTQYF.

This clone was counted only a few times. The CDR3 nucleotides read TGCGCCAGCAGTGAGTGGGACAGCTATCAGCCCCAGCATTTT. This translates into CASSEWDSYQPQHF. The J gene is TRBJ1-5, the V gene TRBV10-2; 7 bases match TRBD1. Per germline, CDR1 WSHSY and CDR2 SAAADI. V trimming: 1 base; J trimming: 5 bases; junction bases outside the gene matches: 2. This CDR3 comprises 14 residues.

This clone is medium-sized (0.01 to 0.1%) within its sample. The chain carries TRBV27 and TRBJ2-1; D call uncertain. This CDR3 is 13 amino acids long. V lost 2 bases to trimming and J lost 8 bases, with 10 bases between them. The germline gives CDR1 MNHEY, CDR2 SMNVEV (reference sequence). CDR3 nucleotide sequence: TGTGCCAGCAGTTTAGCCACGGGCTATGAGCAGTTCTTC. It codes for CASSLATGYEQFF.

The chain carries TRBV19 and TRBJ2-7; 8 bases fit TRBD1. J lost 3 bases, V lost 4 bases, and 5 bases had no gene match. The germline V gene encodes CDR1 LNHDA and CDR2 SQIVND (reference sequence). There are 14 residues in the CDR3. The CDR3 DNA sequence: TGTGCCAGTAGTACAGGGGGCTCCGTCTACGAGCAGTACTTC. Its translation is CASSTGGSVYEQYF.

The CDR3 loop reads CASSQGQVTYEQYF. The CDR3 DNA is TGCGCCAGCAGCCAAGGACAGGTCACCTACGAGCAGTACTTC. The chain employs TRBV4-1 and TRBJ2-7; D is perhaps TRBD1 (6 bases). The CDR3 is 14 amino acids. Trimming cost V 1 base and J 2 bases, with 9 bases left between them. Germline CDR1 reads MGHRA; CDR2 reads YSYEKL.